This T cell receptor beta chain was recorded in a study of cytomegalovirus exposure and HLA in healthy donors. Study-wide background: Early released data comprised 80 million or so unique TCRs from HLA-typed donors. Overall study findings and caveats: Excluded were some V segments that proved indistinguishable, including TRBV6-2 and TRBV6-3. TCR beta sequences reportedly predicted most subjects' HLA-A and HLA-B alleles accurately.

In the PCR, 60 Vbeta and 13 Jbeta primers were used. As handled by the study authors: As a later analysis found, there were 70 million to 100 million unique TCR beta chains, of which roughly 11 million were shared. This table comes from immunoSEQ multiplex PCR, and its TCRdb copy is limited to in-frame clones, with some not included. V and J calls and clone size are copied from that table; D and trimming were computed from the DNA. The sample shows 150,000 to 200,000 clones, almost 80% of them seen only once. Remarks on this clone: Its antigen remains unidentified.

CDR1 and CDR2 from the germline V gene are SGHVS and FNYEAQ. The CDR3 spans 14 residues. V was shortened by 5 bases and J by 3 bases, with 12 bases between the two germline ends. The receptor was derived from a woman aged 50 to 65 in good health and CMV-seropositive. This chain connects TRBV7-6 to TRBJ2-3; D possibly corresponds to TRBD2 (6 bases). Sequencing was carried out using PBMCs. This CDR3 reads CASSIAEGTDTQYF. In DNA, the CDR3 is TGTGCCAGCAGCATCGCGGAGGGGACAGATACGCAGTATTTT.